This T cell receptor (beta chain) emerged from a study of blood T cell repertoires in COVID-19. In the study overall: T cells, B-cell-depleted T cells, or PBMCs provided the cDNA or gDNA that served as material.

Sequenced by immunoSEQ multiplex PCR; TCRdb stores in-frame clones only, minus some. This sample yields some 200,000 clones, of which about 83% are seen a single time; roughly 1.3% belongs to the top ten. The CDR3 is 15 amino acids. V lost 5 bases and J 2 bases, leaving 13 bases between the germline ends. Germline-derived CDR1 and CDR2 are SGHAT and FQNNGV. Seattle participants joined during active infection and were tracked over time. This receptor was identified in a woman in her twenties or thirties with COVID-19, enrolled during active disease. The chain combines TRBV11-2 with TRBJ2-1, with a tentative D call TRBD2 (5 bases). The sample was peripheral blood. The CDR3 DNA sequence: TGTGCCAGCAGCCCTCGTGGGAGAGCCTACAATGAGCAGTTCTTC. Its translation is CASSPRGRAYNEQFF.